The 4 T cell receptor beta chains below come from one sample, sequenced in a study of blood T cell repertoires in COVID-19. The assay was immunoSEQ multiplex PCR, and TCRdb's table has in-frame clones only and misses some. Here the sample spans fewer than 650,000 clones, about 88% being singletons. Material: peripheral blood. The source of these receptors is a woman in her forties or fifties with COVID-19, enrolled during active disease.

The chain carries TRBV2 and TRBJ1-1; perhaps TRBD1 as D (5 bases). The CDR3 is made up of 13 amino acids. V was pared by 3 bases and J by 5 bases, with 10 bases between. Germline CDR1 SNHLY, CDR2 FYNNEI. In DNA form, the CDR3 reads TGTGCCAGCAGTGACTATCAGGGAACTGAAGCTTTCTTT. The encoded protein is CASSDYQGTEAFF.

This clone turned up a few times. The V gene is TRBV3-1 (or the pseudogene TRBV3-2), the J gene TRBJ2-1; possible D gene TRBD1, 6 bases. CDR1 is LGHDT, CDR2 YNNKEL, per germline (reference sequence). The V and J ends lost 4 bases and 0 bases respectively, with 13 bases between them. This CDR3 comprises 16 residues. Here the CDR3 DNA reads TGTGCCAGCAGCCTATTGACAGGAGGCTCCTACAATGAGCAGTTCTTC. This translates into CASSLLTGGSYNEQFF.

The V gene is TRBV6-5, the J gene TRBJ1-2, with D possibly TRBD1 on 5 matching bases. V lost 6 bases and J lost 6, with 17 bases in between. The CDR3 length is 14 residues. Germline V CDR1 and CDR2: MNHEY, SVGAGI. Written as DNA, the CDR3 is TGTGCCAGCAGCTCGTCGGGTGGGGCGGATGGCTACACCTTC. It specifies CASSSSGGADGYTF.

The chain joins TRBV7-2 to TRBJ1-5; D gene ambiguous. V lost 2 bases and J lost 4, with 6 bases in between. Germline values: CDR1 SGHTA, CDR2 FQGNSA. The CDR3 contains 13 residues. CDR3 amino acids: CASSLMRNQPQHF. The CDR3, as DNA: TGTGCCAGCAGCTTAATGAGAAATCAGCCCCAGCATTTT.